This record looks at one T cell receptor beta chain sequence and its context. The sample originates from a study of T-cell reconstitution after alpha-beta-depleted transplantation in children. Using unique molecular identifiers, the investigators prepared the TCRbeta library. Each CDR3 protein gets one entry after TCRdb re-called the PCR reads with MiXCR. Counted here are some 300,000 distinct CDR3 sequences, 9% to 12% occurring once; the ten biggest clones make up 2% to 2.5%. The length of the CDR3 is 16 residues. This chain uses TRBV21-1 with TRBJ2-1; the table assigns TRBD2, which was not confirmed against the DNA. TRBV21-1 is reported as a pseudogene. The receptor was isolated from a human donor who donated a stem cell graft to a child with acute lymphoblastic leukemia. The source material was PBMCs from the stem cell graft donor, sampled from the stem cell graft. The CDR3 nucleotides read TGTGCCAGCAGTACCGGGGGACTAGCGGCGGGGAATGAGCAGTTCTTC. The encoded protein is CASSTGGLAAGNEQFF.